Here is one T cell receptor (beta chain) with its context. Data came from immunoSEQ multiplex PCR; TCRdb stores just in-frame clones and leaves some out. The repertoire has roughly 150,000 clones, around 84% of them found once; the top ten carry over 4%. These data belong to a study of T cell responses to AZD1222 COVID-19 vaccine. Overall study context: Pooled in the analysis were second doses at about 4 or about 12 weeks.

Losses at the gene ends were 6 bases for V and 5 bases for J; bases not matched to a gene: 8. Germline CDR1 reads SNHLY; CDR2 reads FYNNEI. The CDR3 is made up of 16 amino acids. This chain uses TRBV2 with TRBJ1-6, with 9 positions matching TRBD1. The sample was peripheral blood, taken on day 0 of AZD1222 vaccination. This TCR was sampled from an adult in good health. CDR3 sequence: CASSVDRGYNNSPLHF. In DNA form, the CDR3 reads TGTGCCAGCAGCGTGGACAGGGGCTATAATAATTCACCCCTCCACTTT. Complete variable domain (other parts from reference TRBV2 and TRBJ1-6): EPEVTQTPSHQVTQMGQEVILRCVPISNHLYFYWYRQILGQKVEFLVSFYNNEISEKSEIFDDQFSVERPDGSNFTLKIRSTKLEDSAMYFCASSVDRGYNNSPLHFGNGTRLTVT.